Each of the 17 T cell receptor beta chains below was sequenced from the same sample in a study of spatial heterogeneity in lung cancer. Specified time point: sample taken at primary tumor resection. Tumor, nontumor lung or frozen PBMC supplied whole RNA, sequenced without sorting. One entry per CDR3 protein, called by TCRdb with MiXCR from the 5' RACE reads. The table lists about 92,000 distinct CDR3 sequences, 12% of them singletons. The sample here was PBMCs, taken at surgery. The receptor source for this set is a male donor with early-stage non-small cell lung cancer.

There are many counts of this clonotype. The rearrangement joins TRBV5-1 to TRBJ2-1, with D perhaps matching TRBD2 (5 bases). V was shortened by 3 bases and J by 0 bases, with 19 bases between the two germline ends. The CDR3 loop spans 18 amino acids. CDR1 and CDR2 from the germline V gene are SGHRS and YFSETQ. For the CDR3, the DNA is TGCGCCAGCAGCTCCTCCACTCCTGAGCGGAGCTCCTACAATGAGCAGTTCTTC. It translates to CASSSSTPERSSYNEQFF.

The table lists this clonotype with a few counts. V usage is TRBV4-1 and J usage is TRBJ1-6; TRBD1 agrees at 7 bases. The junction had 5 bases not matched to a gene; V was cut back by 0 bases and J by 0 bases. The V gene's germline CDR1 is MGHRA and CDR2 YSYEKL. This CDR3 has 18 amino acids. The CDR3 spells CASSQDQGGSSYNSPLHF. The CDR3 DNA reads TGCGCCAGCAGCCAAGATCAAGGGGGCAGCTCCTATAATTCACCCCTCCACTTT.

In its sample, this clonotype was seen many times. The chain recombines TRBV28 with TRBJ2-1, with D maybe TRBD1 (5 bases). The ends were cut back, 5 bases at V and 14 bases at J, with 25 bases in the middle. Germline CDR1 reads MDHEN; CDR2 reads SYDVKM. This CDR3 region has 15 residues. CDR3: CASSPLLDSLPREFF. The CDR3 region has the DNA TGTGCCAGCAGTCCACTTCTCGACAGCCTCCCAAGAGAGTTCTTC.

The chain is built from TRBV12-3 or TRBV12-4 and TRBJ1-2; 8 nucleotides match TRBD1. With 0 bases clipped from V and 4 bases from J, the junction kept 4 bases outside the gene matches. The CDR3 has 15 amino acids. In nucleotides, the CDR3 is TGTGCCAGCAGTTTAGCCAGGGGGCGTCCCTATGGCTACACCTTC. It is translated as CASSLARGRPYGYTF.

This clonotype was observed at least ten times. In nucleotides, the CDR3 is TGCGCCAGCAGCGTCGCCGGGACAGGGGGGATTTATTTT. This sequence encodes CASSVAGTGGIYF. The rearrangement links TRBV5-1 to TRBJ2-3; 11 bases align to TRBD1. The CDR3 runs 13 residues. V gave up 4 bases and J gave up 15 bases; unmatched junction bases: 10. Germline V gives CDR1 SGHRS, CDR2 YFSETQ.

Written as DNA, the CDR3 is TGTGCCAGCAGCCAAGACTCCGGGGTTAGGGGAGCTTTCTTT. Residues: CASSQDSGVRGAFF. This chain links TRBV3-1 with TRBJ1-1; D possibly corresponds to TRBD1 (5 bases). V shed 0 bases and J shed 10 bases, with 15 bases lying between them. Germline V CDR1 and CDR2: LGHDT, YNNKEL (reference sequence). This CDR3 comprises 14 residues.

This chain uses TRBV6-1 with TRBJ1-5; no clear D gene. V was cut by 3 bases and J by 4 bases, with 10 bases left in between. Germline V gives CDR1 MNHNS, CDR2 SASEGT. This CDR3 has 14 amino acids. Written as DNA, the CDR3 is TGTGCCAGCAGTGAGTTGAGGCCTAATCAGCCCCAGCATTTT. Protein product: CASSELRPNQPQHF.

This clonotype has a count of ten or more. This sequence joins TRBV7-2 and TRBJ1-3; 8 bases fit TRBD1. Germline V gene lookup returns CDR1 SGHTA and CDR2 FQGNSA. The CDR3 has 15 amino acids. Trimming at V came to 5 bases and at J to 2 bases, leaving 5 bases not matched to a gene. The CDR3 DNA reads as TGTGCCAGCAGCCCTGACAGGGGCCCTGGAAACACCATATATTTT. Translation gives CASSPDRGPGNTIYF.

In its sample, this clonotype was seen a few times. The chain recombines TRBV29-1 with TRBJ2-2; D is unresolved. With 2 bases removed from V and 0 bases from J, the gap between germline ends came to 7 bases. The CDR3 is 14 residues long. The germline CDR1 and CDR2 sequences are SQVTM and ANQGSEA. As DNA, the CDR3 is TGCAGCGTTGAATCACTGTCGAACACCGGGGAGCTGTTTTTT. Its protein product is CSVESLSNTGELFF.

Only a few counts were recorded for this clonotype. The J gene is TRBJ2-4, the V gene TRBV4-3; TRBD2 might be the D (5 bases). There are 16 residues in the CDR3. V lost 0 bases to trimming and J lost 1 base, with 10 bases between them. Germline V gives CDR1 LGHNA, CDR2 YSLEER. The CDR3 nucleotides are TGCGCCAGCAGCCAAGATCGGGCGGGCGCCAAAAACATTCAGTACTTC. Translated: CASSQDRAGAKNIQYF.

The chain joins TRBV7-9 to TRBJ2-1; D unresolved. This CDR3 has 15 amino acids. The V gene's germline CDR1 is SEHNR and CDR2 FQNEAQ (reference sequence). The V and J ends lost 6 bases and 0 bases respectively, with 12 bases between them. CDR3 nucleotides: TGTGCCAGCAGAACGACTCCTAGCTCCTACAATGAGCAGTTCTTC. Translation gives CASRTTPSSYNEQFF. The full variable domain, its missing parts supplied by reference TRBV7-9 and TRBJ2-1, is DTGVSQNPRHKITKRGQNVTFRCDPISEHNRLYWYRQTLGQGPEFLTYFQNEAQLEKSRLLSDRFSAERPKGSFSTLEIQRTEQGDSAMYLCASRTTPSSYNEQFFGPGTRLTVL.

V is TRBV7-2 and J is TRBJ1-2; weak D call: TRBD1 (6 bases). The CDR3 covers 13 residues. Trimming removed 2 bases at V and 6 bases at J, with 10 bases between. Germline assignment: CDR1 SGHTA and CDR2 FQGNSA. CDR3 in DNA: TGTGCCAGCAGCTTAAGGGGGGATAATGGCTACACCTTC. Its translation is CASSLRGDNGYTF.

This sequence joins TRBV7-3 and TRBJ2-7; D is undetermined. In germline, CDR1 is SGHTA, CDR2 FQGTGA. The ends were cut back, 1 base at V and 5 bases at J, with 15 bases in the middle. The CDR3 sequence is 15 residues long. CDR3: CASSLSGTTNDEQYF. Written as DNA, the CDR3 is TGTGCCAGCAGCTTAAGTGGAACCACGAACGACGAGCAGTACTTC.

This clonotype was counted only a few times. The rearrangement uses TRBV29-1 and TRBJ2-4, with D perhaps matching TRBD2 (7 bases). V dropped 7 bases and J dropped 7 bases, with 14 bases sitting between them. The CDR3 extends over 12 amino acids. Germline lookup yields CDR1 SQVTM and CDR2 ANQGSEA. CDR3 amino acids: CSAEGGGNIQYF. CDR3 in DNA: TGCAGCGCCGAAGGGGGGGGTAACATTCAGTACTTC.

This clonotype occurred a few times. The genes are TRBV6-2 or TRBV6-3 and TRBJ2-7; weak D call: TRBD1 (5 bases). CDR3 length equals 14 residues. CDR1 and CDR2 (germline): MNHEY, SVGEGT. V lost 4 bases, J lost 5 bases, and 15 bases lay in between. CDR3 in DNA: TGTGCCAGCAGTTCCCCGCGGACACCCCACGAGCAGTACTTC. It translates to CASSSPRTPHEQYF.

The chain couples TRBV29-1 to TRBJ2-5; D is uncertain. CDR1 and CDR2 (germline): SQVTM, ANQGSEA. This CDR3 is 11 amino acids long. Trimming took off 0 bases at V and 7 bases at J, with 6 bases between the two ends. The CDR3: CSVEDLGTQYF. In nucleotides, the CDR3 is TGCAGCGTTGAAGATCTGGGGACCCAGTACTTC.

The rearrangement uses TRBV27 and TRBJ2-3, with TRBD2 matching 11 bases. Germline CDR1 and CDR2: MNHEY and SMNVEV (reference sequence). This CDR3 contains 15 residues. J was trimmed by 4 bases and V by 7 bases; bases with no gene match: 7. The CDR3 sequence is CASTIAGGRADTQYF. As DNA, the CDR3 is TGTGCCAGCACCATAGCGGGGGGGCGTGCAGATACGCAGTATTTT.